This TCR beta chain was identified during a study of blood T cell repertoires in COVID-19. Study-wide background: Collection of acute and convalescent COVID-19 samples took place in the United States, Italy and Spain.

In the original workflow: The assay estimated nucleated cells by amplifying reference gene primers. Here immunoSEQ multiplex PCR was the method, and the copy in TCRdb shows in-frame clones only, minus some. For V, J and clone size, that table is used; D and trimming come from the DNA. This table has 250,000 to 300,000 clones, approximately 90% appearing once. V lost 10 bases and J 2 bases, leaving 18 bases between the germline ends. From germline, CDR1 is SNHLY and CDR2 FYNNEI. The CDR3 covers 15 residues. The sequence was obtained from a man aged 18 to 35 with active or convalescent COVID-19. Sequenced input: peripheral blood. J is TRBJ1-5 and V is TRBV2, with D possibly being TRBD1 (6 bases). The CDR3 nucleotides are TGTGCCACCGCTCCGCGGGGGGCGGGCAATCAGCCCCAGCATTTT. This codes for CATAPRGAGNQPQHF.